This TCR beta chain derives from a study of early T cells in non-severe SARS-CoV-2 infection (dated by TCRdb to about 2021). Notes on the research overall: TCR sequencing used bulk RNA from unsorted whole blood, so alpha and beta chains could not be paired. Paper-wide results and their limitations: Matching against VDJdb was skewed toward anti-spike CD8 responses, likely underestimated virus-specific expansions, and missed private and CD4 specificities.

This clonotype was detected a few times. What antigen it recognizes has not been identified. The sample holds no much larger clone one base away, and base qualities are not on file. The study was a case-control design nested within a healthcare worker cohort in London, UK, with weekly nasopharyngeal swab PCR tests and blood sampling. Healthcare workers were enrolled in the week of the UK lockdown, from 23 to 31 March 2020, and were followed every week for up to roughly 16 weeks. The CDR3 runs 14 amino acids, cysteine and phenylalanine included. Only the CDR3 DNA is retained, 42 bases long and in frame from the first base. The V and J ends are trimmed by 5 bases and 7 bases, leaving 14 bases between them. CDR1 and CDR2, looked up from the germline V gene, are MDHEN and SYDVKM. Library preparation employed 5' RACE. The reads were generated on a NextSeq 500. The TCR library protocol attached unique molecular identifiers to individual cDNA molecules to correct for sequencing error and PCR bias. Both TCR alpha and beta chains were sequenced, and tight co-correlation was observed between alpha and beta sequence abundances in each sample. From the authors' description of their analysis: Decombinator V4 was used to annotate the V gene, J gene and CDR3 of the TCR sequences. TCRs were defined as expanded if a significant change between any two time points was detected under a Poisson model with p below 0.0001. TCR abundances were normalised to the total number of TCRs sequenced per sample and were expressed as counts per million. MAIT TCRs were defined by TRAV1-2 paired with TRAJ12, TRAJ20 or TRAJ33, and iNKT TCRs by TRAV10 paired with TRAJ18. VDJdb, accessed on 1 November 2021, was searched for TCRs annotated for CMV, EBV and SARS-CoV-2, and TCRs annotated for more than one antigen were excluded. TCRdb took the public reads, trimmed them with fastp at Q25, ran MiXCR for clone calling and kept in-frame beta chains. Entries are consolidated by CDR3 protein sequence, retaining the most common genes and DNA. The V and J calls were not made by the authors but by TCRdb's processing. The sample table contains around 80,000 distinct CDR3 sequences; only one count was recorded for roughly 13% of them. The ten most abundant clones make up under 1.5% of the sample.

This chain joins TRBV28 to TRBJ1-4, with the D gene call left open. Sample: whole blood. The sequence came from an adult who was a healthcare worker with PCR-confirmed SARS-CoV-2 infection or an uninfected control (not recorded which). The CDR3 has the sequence CASSQDGRAEKLFF. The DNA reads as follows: TGTGCCAGCAGTCAAGACGGACGGGCTGAAAAACTGTTTTTT.